This TCR beta chain was recovered during a study of CD8+CD57+ T cells in acquired aplastic anemia. Study information: Sorted cells (CD4+ and CD8+) yielded DNA amounts that averaged approximately 3.2 ug.

The use of genomic DNA as template underpinned the TCR beta VDJ and CDR3 profiling. TCRdb reprocessed the reads via MiXCR and lists one record per CDR3 protein. The sample yields 200,000 to 250,000 distinct CDR3 sequences, 65% seen once. Germline values: CDR1 LNHDA, CDR2 SQIVND (reference sequence). V lost 5 bases and J 1 base, leaving 14 bases between the germline ends. The CDR3 totals 15 residues. Patients selected for sequencing had displayed CD8+CD57+ cell expansion by flow cytometry. The genes are TRBV19 and TRBJ1-1, with D possibly matching TRBD1 (6 bases). Sequences were obtained from sorted CD4+, CD8+, or CD8+CD57+ T cells (not recorded which) from PBMCs. The clonotype comes from a human donor with aplastic anemia. This CDR3 is CASSAGQTSNTEAFF. CDR3 nucleotides: TGTGCCAGTAGTGCCGGACAGACCTCGAACACTGAAGCTTTCTTT.